A single sample is the source of the 25 T cell receptor beta chains below, sequenced in a study of OX40 agonist ivuxolimab in advanced cancers. TCRdb's copy holds only in-frame clones and misses some; the assay was immunoSEQ multiplex PCR. The sample carries over 70,000 clones, around nine tenths recorded once. The sequencing here drew on CD4+ or CD8+ T cells sorted from blood, taken in a trial of the OX40 agonist ivuxolimab. Receptor source: an adult with an advanced solid tumor such as melanoma, head and neck, liver or kidney cancer.

The chain's CDR3 is CASSPLAGGSNEQYF. The CDR3 nucleotides read TGTGCCAGCAGCCCCTTAGCGGGAGGTTCCAACGAGCAGTACTTC. The gene calls are TRBV7-8 and TRBJ2-7; TRBD2 matches at 10 bases. The CDR3 length is 15 residues. J lost 5 bases, V lost 5 bases, and 9 bases had no gene match. CDR1 SGHVS and CDR2 FQNEAQ come from the germline V gene.

This clone was picked up a small number of times. Here the CDR3 reads CASSLQGTGELFF. In DNA, the CDR3 is TGTGCCAGCAGCTTACAGGGAACCGGGGAGCTGTTTTTT. The chain is built from TRBV7-9 and TRBJ2-2; D is possibly TRBD1 (5 bases). The CDR3 runs 13 residues. Germline loops: CDR1 SEHNR, CDR2 FQNEAQ (reference sequence). V dropped 2 bases and J dropped 5 bases, with 6 bases sitting between them.

The genes are TRBV30 and TRBJ1-2; D call uncertain. The CDR3 is made up of 13 amino acids. Trimming cost V 4 bases and J 8 bases, with 17 bases left between them. The germline CDR1 and CDR2 sequences are GTSNPN and SVGIG (reference sequence). The CDR3 DNA reads TGTGCCTGGAAGGGCCGGAACGGGGAGGGCTACACCTTC. Translating it yields CAWKGRNGEGYTF.

The genes are TRBV6-1 and TRBJ2-3; 14 bases map to TRBD2. CDR3 length: 16 residues. Germline V CDR1 and CDR2: MNHNS, SASEGT. After removal of 3 bases from V and 1 base from J, the junction contained 0 bases not matched to a gene. CDR3 residues: CASSEGLAGGTDTQYF. CDR3 coding DNA: TGTGCCAGCAGTGAGGGACTAGCGGGGGGCACAGATACGCAGTATTTT.

This chain links TRBV6-6 with TRBJ2-7, with D hard to call. Germline CDR1 MNHNY, CDR2 SVGAGI (reference sequence). V was trimmed by 5 bases and J by 9 bases, leaving 11 bases between them. CDR3 size: 11 residues. For the CDR3, the DNA is TGTGCCAGCAGTCCCCCCTGCAGGCAGTACTTC. Translation: CASSPPCRQYF.

This sequence joins TRBV11-2 and TRBJ1-5, with D hard to call. Germline V gene data show CDR1 as SGHAT and CDR2 as FQNNGV. CDR3 size: 13 residues. V gave up 5 bases and J gave up 4 bases, with 9 bases separating them. In DNA form, the CDR3 reads TGTGCCAGCAGCGGCGGCCCAAATCAGCCCCAGCATTTT. Translation: CASSGGPNQPQHF.

CDR3 nucleotides: TGTGCCAGCAGCAAAGGGAGGGCTAGGCCCGTGGGGGAGGAGCAGTTCTTC. Its translation: CASSKGRARPVGEEQFF. The chain carries TRBV21-1 and TRBJ2-1; the DNA was not compared with TRBD2, the D call given in the table. TRBV21-1 is deemed a pseudogene. The length of the CDR3 is 17 residues.

The V gene is TRBV7-2, the J gene TRBJ1-5, with TRBD1 as a possible D gene (6 bases). Trimming stripped 5 bases from V and 4 bases from J, with 18 bases between. CDR1 is SGHTA and CDR2 is FQGNSA in the germline V gene. This CDR3 contains 16 residues. In nucleotides, the CDR3 is TGTGCCAGCAGCCATCTCGAGGCAGGGGCTAATCAGCCCCAGCATTTT. Protein product: CASSHLEAGANQPQHF.

The chain joins TRBV6-5 to TRBJ2-3, with TRBD1 matching over 8 bases. J gave up 8 bases and V 7 bases, and 11 bases lay outside the gene matches. This CDR3 is built from 14 residues. Germline lookup yields CDR1 MNHEY and CDR2 SVGAGI. CDR3 amino acids: CASTLRQGAGTQYF. DNA of the CDR3: TGTGCCAGCACTCTACGGCAGGGGGCGGGTACGCAGTATTTT.

This chain joins TRBV6-1 and TRBJ2-7, with 9 bases aligning to TRBD2. Germline loops: CDR1 MNHNS, CDR2 SASEGT. There are 16 residues in the CDR3. The V gene end was trimmed by 4 bases and the J gene end by 0 bases; junction bases not matched to a gene: 7. DNA for the CDR3: TGTGCCAGCAGTGGGGTAGCGGGAGTCAGCTCCTACGAGCAGTACTTC. Amino acid sequence: CASSGVAGVSSYEQYF.

The chain joins TRBV6-5 to TRBJ1-5; weak D call: TRBD1 (5 bases). Trimming removed 4 bases from V and 5 bases from J, with 15 bases in between. The CDR3 contains 15 residues. The germline V gene has CDR1 MNHEY and CDR2 SVGAGI. The CDR3 sequence is CASSFTPGPYQPQHF. CDR3 nucleotide sequence: TGTGCCAGCAGTTTTACCCCGGGACCCTATCAGCCCCAGCATTTT.

The genes are TRBV15 and TRBJ1-4; D ambiguous. Trimming cost V 3 bases and J 3 bases, with 14 bases left between them. This CDR3 is built from 16 residues. Germline CDR1 is LNHNV and CDR2 is YYDKDF (reference sequence). CDR3 amino acids: CATSRSLGFSNEKLFF. The CDR3, as DNA: TGTGCCACCAGCAGGAGTTTAGGGTTCTCTAATGAAAAACTGTTTTTT.

This clone was seen a few times. V and J are TRBV21-1 and TRBJ2-4; TRBD2 is the table's D call and was not checked against the DNA. TRBV21-1 is a documented pseudogene. This CDR3 has 18 residues. The CDR3 region has the DNA TGTGCCAGCAGCAAAGATACGGGGGAGTACATAGCCAAAAACATTCAGTACTTC. It is translated as CASSKDTGEYIAKNIQYF.

The V call is TRBV19, the J call TRBJ1-4; 9 positions match TRBD1. After removal of 8 bases from V and 1 base from J, the junction contained 8 bases not matched to a gene. The CDR3 is made up of 16 amino acids. Germline V CDR1 and CDR2: LNHDA, SQIVND (reference sequence). The CDR3 sequence: CASSDRGRITNEKLFF. In DNA, the CDR3 is TGTGCCAGTTCTGACAGGGGGAGAATAACTAATGAAAAACTGTTTTTT.

The chain combines TRBV9 with TRBJ1-2; D not resolved. This CDR3 contains 13 residues. Germline CDR1 is SGDLS and CDR2 is YYNGEE. The ends were cut back, 3 bases at V and 2 bases at J, with 8 bases in the middle. The CDR3 spells CASSAHRNYGYTF. CDR3 bases: TGTGCCAGCAGCGCCCACCGGAACTATGGCTACACCTTC. Based on the CDR3 plus reference TRBV9 and TRBJ1-2, the full variable domain is DSGVTQTPKHLITATGQRVTLRCSPRSGDLSVYWYQQSLDQGLQFLIQYYNGEERAKGNILERFSAQQFPDLHSELNLSSLELGDSALYFCASSAHRNYGYTFGSGTRLTVV.

This clone was observed many times. This chain joins TRBV20-1 and TRBJ2-1; D uncertain. The CDR3 is made up of 10 amino acids. The germline CDR1 and CDR2 sequences are DFQATT and SNEGSKA (reference sequence). With 5 bases removed from V and 6 bases from J, the gap between germline ends came to 5 bases. The CDR3 protein is CSAVVNEQFF. In DNA, the CDR3 is TGCAGTGCTGTGGTCAATGAGCAGTTCTTC.

This clone came up once. The chain links TRBV10-3 to TRBJ2-7; TRBD2 aligns across 10 bases. Trimming at V came to 1 base and at J to 3 bases, leaving 15 bases not matched to a gene. This CDR3 region has 19 residues. Per the germline V gene, CDR1 is ENHRY and CDR2 is SYGVKD. The CDR3 DNA is TGTGCCATCAGTGAGTTTGGTAGCGGGGGGCCCAAGTCCAACTACGAGCAGTACTTC. Translated, it gives CAISEFGSGGPKSNYEQYF.

The chain has TRBV5-1 and TRBJ2-7; 8 bases map to TRBD1. With V trimmed by 1 base and J by 5 bases, 5 bases remained unmatched. CDR3 length: 14 residues. Germline V gene lookup returns CDR1 SGHRS and CDR2 YFSETQ. The CDR3 is CASSLRQGPDEQYF. In DNA, the CDR3 is TGCGCCAGCAGCTTGCGACAGGGGCCCGACGAGCAGTACTTC.

The chain couples TRBV6-1 to TRBJ2-5; 7 bases match TRBD1. J gave up 2 bases and V 4 bases, and 4 bases lay outside the gene matches. CDR3 length: 14 residues. CDR1 MNHNS and CDR2 SASEGT come from the germline V gene. The CDR3 loop reads CASSVGTVQETQYF. CDR3 bases: TGTGCCAGCAGTGTGGGGACAGTGCAAGAGACCCAGTACTTC.

V usage is TRBV6-6 and J usage is TRBJ2-7; the match to TRBD1 covers 7 bases. The CDR3 runs to 14 residues. V was pared by 2 bases and J by 6 bases, with 7 bases of the junction left unmatched. Germline V gives CDR1 MNHNY, CDR2 SVGAGI (reference sequence). This CDR3 is CASSYATGSGEQYF. CDR3 coding DNA: TGTGCCAGCAGTTACGCGACAGGGTCGGGCGAGCAGTACTTC.

The V call is TRBV7-2, the J call TRBJ2-5; tentative D call: TRBD1 (6 bases). There are 15 residues in the CDR3. In germline, CDR1 is SGHTA, CDR2 FQGNSA. Trimming took off 4 bases at V and 1 base at J, with 13 bases between the two ends. Here the CDR3 DNA reads TGTGCCAGCAGCTCACAGGGATACGTCCAAGAGACCCAGTACTTC. This gives the protein CASSSQGYVQETQYF.

This chain links TRBV27 with TRBJ1-2; possible D gene TRBD1, 5 bases. Germline V CDR1 and CDR2: MNHEY, SMNVEV (reference sequence). V lost 5 bases, J lost 2 bases, and 12 bases lay in between. The CDR3 is made up of 14 amino acids. The CDR3 here is CASSRLQGNYGYTF. CDR3 sequence (DNA): TGTGCCAGCAGTCGCCTCCAGGGAAACTATGGCTACACCTTC.

This clone was picked up a small number of times. The chain links TRBV6-6 to TRBJ2-1; D is unclear. The germline V and J ends were trimmed by 6 bases and 2 bases, with 14 bases remaining between them. There are 15 residues in the CDR3. CDR1 MNHNY and CDR2 SVGAGI come from the germline V gene (reference sequence). For the CDR3, the DNA is TGTGCCAGCAGACTATACCGCGAGCCCTACAATGAGCAGTTCTTC. Translating gives CASRLYREPYNEQFF.

The chain is built from TRBV7-2 and TRBJ2-3; TRBD2 aligns across 13 bases. The CDR3 has 16 residues. The germline V gene encodes CDR1 SGHTA and CDR2 FQGNSA. After removal of 3 bases from V and 3 bases from J, the junction contained 3 bases not matched to a gene. In DNA, the CDR3 is TGTGCCAGCAGCTTCCGACTAGCGGGAGGAACAGATACGCAGTATTTT. Amino acids: CASSFRLAGGTDTQYF. Full variable domain (rest looked up from reference TRBV7-2 and TRBJ2-3): GAGVSQSPSNKVTEKGKDVELRCDPISGHTALYWYRQSLGQGLEFLIYFQGNSAPDKSGLPSDRFSAERTGGSVSTLTIQRTQQEDSAVYLCASSFRLAGGTDTQYFGPGTRLTVL.

This rearrangement joins TRBV18 to TRBJ2-2, with D tentatively TRBD1 or TRBD2 (5 bases each). Germline V gene lookup returns CDR1 KGHSH and CDR2 LQKENI. Trimming removed 3 bases at V and 6 bases at J, with 14 bases between. CDR3 length equals 15 residues. CDR3 residues: CASSPGTSSAGELFF. The CDR3 DNA sequence: TGTGCCAGCTCACCCGGGACCAGCAGCGCCGGGGAGCTGTTTTTT.